This T cell receptor (beta chain) was documented in a study of CD8 T cells in Susac syndrome. On this clonotype: Its matching antigen is unknown.

Sequencing of TCR beta was carried out in blood CD8+ and CD4+ T cells. Each multiple sclerosis control was a treatment-naive patient with relapsing-remitting disease that was either stable or active. The CD8+ and CD4+ T cells were isolated magnetically using a negative isolation approach, whereas the TEMRA cells were enriched by FACS. An input of about 0.45 to 1 ug of RNA was subjected to reverse transcription using random hexamers. A single record per CDR3 protein comes from TCRdb applying MiXCR to the immunoSEQ multiplex PCR reads. The sample contains around 270,000 distinct CDR3 sequences, around 85% of which appear only once. The trim removed 5 bases at V and 5 bases at J, leaving 16 bases unmatched. Germline V gene lookup returns CDR1 SGHTA and CDR2 FQGTGA. CDR3 length: 17 amino acids. Notes on the study in general: The authors acknowledged that the study's TCR sequencing and HLA analysis involved relatively few individuals.

The receptor's source is a human donor with multiple sclerosis. What was sequenced was CD8+ T cells from PBMCs. The chain uses TRBV7-3 and TRBJ2-5, with 8 positions matching TRBD1. The CDR3 DNA is TGTGCCAGCAGCCCCGCCGGGAGCAGGGGGCTCGAGGAGACCCAGTACTTC. Translating it yields CASSPAGSRGLEETQYF.